This T cell receptor (beta chain) came from a study of cytomegalovirus exposure and HLA in healthy donors. Whole-study results and caveats: The productive fraction for most TCR beta V segments was about 90% or about 30% in an earlier analysis.

A word on this clone: Its specificity is not known. Since no conserved phenylalanine or tryptophan closes the CDR3, a read error is the likely cause. Because the CDR3's place on the DNA is in doubt, the DNA is left out and the CDR3 is given as listed by TCRdb.

Both 60 Vbeta primers and 13 Jbeta primers went into the PCR. The data were produced by immunoSEQ multiplex PCR, yet TCRdb's version contains in-frame clones alone and is incomplete. Of tens of thousands of clones listed, less than 8% are singletons. The CDR3 numbers 12 amino acids, ends counted. CDR1 SQVTM and CDR2 ANQGSEA come from the germline V gene. The sequencing input was PBMCs. The chain recombines TRBV29-1 with TRBJ1-2; whether TRBD1, the table's D call, matches the DNA was not checked. The TCR originated in a man in his forties or fifties in good health and CMV-seronegative. The chain's CDR3 is CSVELAGVVNTV.